This TCR beta chain emerged from a study of T cell responses to AZD1222 COVID-19 vaccine. Study information: Pooling of second doses given at about 4 or about 12 weeks was done. Overall study results and limits: In the spike-specific TCR repertoire, nearly half reportedly target unmutated variant regions. The study found vaccine-associated CD4 TCRs spanning spike, dominant at 160-218 and 743-854. Once two AZD1222 doses were given, Spike-specific TCR breadth and depth went up.

About this clone itself: Its antigen remains unknown.

Clones were sequenced by immunoSEQ multiplex PCR, and TCRdb holds only the in-frame ones, with some missing. The sample lists 95,000 to 150,000 clones, 92% occurring once. Germline lookup yields CDR1 MDHEN and CDR2 SYDVKM. This CDR3 is 15 amino acids long. V dropped 6 bases and J dropped 0; count of bases not matched to a gene: 6. The clonotype comes from an adult in good health. This chain uses TRBV28 with TRBJ2-3; 7 nucleotides line up with TRBD2. The material sequenced was peripheral blood, taken on day 0 of AZD1222 vaccination. For the CDR3, the DNA is TGTGCCAGCAGATCCCAGCGGGGAAGCACAGATACGCAGTATTTT. It is translated as CASRSQRGSTDTQYF. Together with reference TRBV28 and TRBJ2-3, the CDR3 gives the full variable domain: DVKVTQSSRYLVKRTGEKVFLECVQDMDHENMFWYRQDPGLGLRLIYFSYDVKMKEKGDIPEGYSVSREKKERFSLILESASTNQTSMYLCASRSQRGSTDTQYFGPGTRLTVL.